This TCR beta chain was captured in a study of response to subunit inactivated influenza vaccine (dated by TCRdb to between 2018 and 2020). A note on the overall study: Deep quantitative profiling of the T cell receptor repertoire was used in the study to follow responses to a trivalent subunit inactivated influenza vaccine.

This clonotype was seen more than once but under ten times. The clone's antigen remains unknown. No much larger clone is present one base from it, and per-base qualities are unavailable. Library generation was performed with RT-PCR. The sequencing machine was an Illumina HiSeq 2500. The public reads were quality trimmed at Q25 with fastp and then assembled into clones with MiXCR by TCRdb, keeping productive beta chains. Each CDR3 protein appears once, grouped with its most common genes and DNA. The sample table shows 600,000 to 700,000 distinct CDR3 sequences, and around 15% are seen once. The ten most abundant clones make up 7.5% to 8% of the sample. Study-wide conclusions, independent of this receptor: It was suggested by the authors that each seasonal influenza vaccination may recruit only a limited number of new T cells.

From the germline V gene, CDR1 is SGHDN and CDR2 is FVKESK. The V and J ends are trimmed by 3 bases and 2 bases, leaving 7 bases between them. The CDR3 sequence holds 13 residues, the cysteine and phenylalanine included. Left in the record is the CDR3 DNA by itself, 39 bases read in frame from the first base. The chain joins TRBV14 to TRBJ1-2; a tentative D call is TRBD1 (6 bases match). Source: PBMCs from blood, taken roughly 2 weeks before vaccination. The TCR originated in a man aged 50 to 60 who received an inactivated influenza vaccine. Donor details come from another sample of the same person, matched by shared clones. The CDR3 protein is CASSHDRNYGYTF. The nucleotides are TGTGCCAGCAGCCATGACAGGAACTATGGCTACACCTTC.